A single sample gave rise to the 23 T cell receptor beta chains below, sequenced in a study of tumor and adjacent non-tumor tissue in lung cancer. Three rounds of nested PCR, following a modified ARM-PCR protocol, produced the TCRbeta library. TCRdb reanalysed the multiplex PCR reads using MiXCR and keeps one entry per CDR3 protein. Of tens of thousands of distinct CDR3 sequences in the sample, roughly 60% are singletons; the top ten hold about 31%. The template was RNA from unsorted bulk tissue. Distant lung tissue was collected more than 3 cm away from the tumor edge. The sequenced sample consisted of distant non-tumor lung tissue. All receptors derive from a man in his 70s with non-small cell lung cancer.

On this clonotype itself: A read error is likely, as this CDR3 ends without the conserved phenylalanine or tryptophan. CDR3 in amino acids: CASSSDGGGWTEAFL. The CDR3 nucleotides are TGTGCCAGCAGTTCCGATGGGGGAGGGTGGACTGAAGCTTTCCTT. The gene calls are TRBV6-6 and TRBJ1-1, with D possibly TRBD1 on 5 matching bases. Germline CDR1 is MNHNY and CDR2 is SVGAGI (reference sequence). Between the trimmed V and J ends, which lost 4 bases and 5 bases, there was a span of 17 bases. This CDR3 contains 15 residues.

A word on this clonotype: As the CDR3 is not closed by the conserved phenylalanine or tryptophan, this likely results from a read error. The chain recombines TRBV11-1 with TRBJ2-7; TRBD2 matches at 8 bases. V was clipped by 5 bases and J by 1 base; unmatched bases: 7. The CDR3 spans 15 residues. CDR1 is SGHAT, CDR2 FQDESV, per germline (reference sequence). The CDR3 loop reads CASSERSGGSYEQYL. Here the CDR3 DNA reads TGTGCCAGCAGCGAACGAAGCGGGGGATCCTACGAGCAGTACCTC.

The chain joins TRBV11-2 to TRBJ2-7; 8 bases align to TRBD1. This CDR3 comprises 13 residues. V dropped 9 bases and J dropped 5; count of bases not matched to a gene: 9. Germline lookup yields CDR1 SGHAT and CDR2 FQNNGV. The CDR3 here is CASSRTGPHEQYF. CDR3 sequence (DNA): TGTGCCAGTAGCAGGACAGGGCCCCACGAGCAGTACTTC.

This clonotype occurred a few times. At one boundary the junction diverges from the germline segment, which might be a read error. The chain uses TRBV25-1 and TRBJ2-7; 8 nucleotides match TRBD1. Germline values: CDR1 MGHDK, CDR2 SYGVNS. The CDR3 length is 12 residues. This CDR3 reads CVSSGQGYEQYF. In nucleotides, the CDR3 is TGTGTCAGCAGTGGACAGGGCTACGAGCAGTACTTC.

Details on this clonotype: One end of the junction is discordant with germline, which a read error may explain. The chain links TRBV11-2 to TRBJ1-1; tentatively, D is TRBD1 (5 bases). CDR3 length: 14 amino acids. CDR1 and CDR2 (germline): SGHAT, FQNNGV. The CDR3 is CASSSRVGNTEAFF. DNA for the CDR3: TGTGCAAGCAGCTCCAGGGTGGGGAACACTGAAGCTTTCTTT.

The count of this clonotype is one. The rearrangement links TRBV11-2 to TRBJ1-2; D is unclear. CDR1 is SGHAT and CDR2 is FQNNGV in the germline V gene. The V end lost 5 bases, the J end lost 8 bases, and 15 bases lay between the germline ends. The CDR3 runs 13 residues. CDR3 nucleotide sequence: TGTGCCAGCAGCCCTAGCAAGGCGGGAGGCTACACCTTC. This encodes CASSPSKAGGYTF.

Worth noting for this clonotype: One base away lies a much larger clone, so this may be a sequencing read error. The gene calls are TRBV7-9 and TRBJ1-2; D uncertain. The CDR3 has 11 residues. Germline assignment: CDR1 SEHNR and CDR2 FQNEAQ (reference sequence). V lost 1 base and J lost 9, with 6 bases in between. CDR3 sequence reads: CASSLGDCYTF. The CDR3 DNA reads as TGTGCCAGCAGCTTAGGAGATTGCTACACCTTC.

With respect to this clonotype: A much larger clone lies one base from this, so it may be a read error. The chain recombines TRBV6-5 with TRBJ1-1; TRBD1 is a possible D gene (5 bases). This CDR3 spans 15 amino acids. Germline loops: CDR1 MNHEY, CDR2 SVGAGI. V gave up 5 bases and J gave up 4 bases, with 17 bases separating them. This CDR3 reads CASSPLMMGGTEAFF. CDR3 bases: TGTGCCAGCAGTCCACTGATGATGGGGGGCACTGAAGCTTTCTTT.

This clonotype was seen repeatedly, ten times or more. In DNA form, the CDR3 reads TGTGCTAGTGGTGCACGAGGTGTGGGGGTCCCTGGAAACACCATATATTTT. Protein: CASGARGVGVPGNTIYF. The gene calls are TRBV12-5 and TRBJ1-3, with TRBD1 as a possible D gene (5 bases). From germline, CDR1 is LGHNT and CDR2 FRNRAP. V was pared by 5 bases and J by 2 bases, with 19 bases between. This CDR3 has 17 residues.

This clonotype was seen many times. The chain joins TRBV6-5 to TRBJ1-2; D is possibly TRBD1 (5 bases). Per germline, CDR1 MNHEY and CDR2 SVGAGI. The CDR3 consists of 16 residues. Trimming removed 0 bases from V and 5 bases from J, with 16 bases in between. CDR3 DNA sequence: TGTGCCAGCAGTTACTCGACAGAGGGTGCCCAGTATGGCTACACCTTC. Protein product: CASSYSTEGAQYGYTF.

As to this clonotype: A much larger clone differs by one base, so this may be a read error. The chain combines TRBV6-1 with TRBJ2-3; D assignment may be TRBD1 or TRBD2 (5 bases each). The CDR3 length is 15 residues. Trimming left V 7 bases short and J 4 bases short, with 18 bases between. Per the germline V gene, CDR1 is MNHNS and CDR2 is SASEGT. CDR3 residues: CASTYSGSSADTQYF. The CDR3 DNA reads TGTGCCAGCACCTATTCAGGGAGTAGCGCAGATACGCAGTATTTT.

At least ten counts were recorded for this clonotype. The CDR3 here is CASSWTQGATNEKLFF. CDR3 bases: TGTGCCAGCAGTTGGACCCAGGGAGCAACTAATGAAAAACTGTTTTTT. The chain has TRBV6-1 and TRBJ1-4; perhaps TRBD1 as D (5 bases). Germline V gene sequence: CDR1 MNHNS, CDR2 SASEGT. This CDR3 comprises 16 residues. V lost 5 bases and J 0 bases, leaving 13 bases between the germline ends.

Concerning this clonotype itself: An end of the junction does not agree with germline; a read error may underlie this. The chain is built from TRBV11-1 and TRBJ2-2; D perhaps matches TRBD2 (7 bases). The CDR3 consists of 15 residues. Germline V gives CDR1 SGHAT, CDR2 FQDESV (reference sequence). Here the CDR3 reads CASSPGDAGGGGLFF. The DNA for the CDR3 is TGTGCCAGCAGCCCGGGGGATGCTGGGGGCGGGGGGCTGTTTTTT.

This clonotype appeared a few times. The J gene is TRBJ1-4, the V gene TRBV21-1; the D segment call TRBD1 is taken from the table without a DNA check. TRBV21-1 is a pseudogene. The CDR3 is 18 amino acids. CDR3 bases: TGTGCCAGCAGCAGAGACCTTCTCGGGGGCCCAACTAATGAAAAACTGTTTTTT. Translated, it gives CASSRDLLGGPTNEKLFF.

As concerns this clonotype: An end of the junction differs from the germline gene, which may be a read error. The chain recombines TRBV11-1 with TRBJ2-4; 9 bases are a match to TRBD2. The germline gives CDR1 SGHAT, CDR2 FQDESV (reference sequence). The CDR3 covers 17 residues. CDR3 residues: CPSSLSSGGPRLDIQYF. Written as DNA, the CDR3 is TGTCCCAGTAGCTTAAGTAGCGGGGGACCCCGGTTGGACATTCAGTACTTC.

V is TRBV11-3 and J is TRBJ2-1; D might be TRBD2 (5 bases). V was shortened by 11 bases and J by 5 bases, with 22 bases between the two germline ends. There are 15 residues in the CDR3. Germline CDR1 SGHNT, CDR2 YENEEA. This chain's CDR3 is CAGGLDRGTNNEQFF. Written as DNA, the CDR3 is TGTGCCGGCGGCTTAGATCGGGGAACTAACAATGAGCAGTTCTTC.

Of note for this clonotype: A read error is likely, as this CDR3 ends without the conserved phenylalanine or tryptophan. This CDR3 reads CASSSGGPKWGYQPQHS. The CDR3 coding sequence is TGTGCCAGCAGTTCAGGGGGTCCTAAATGGGGGTACCAGCCCCAGCATTCT. The V and J genes are TRBV6-5 and TRBJ1-5; TRBD1 agrees at 7 bases. Germline CDR1 MNHEY, CDR2 SVGAGI. This CDR3 is built from 17 residues. The trim removed 4 bases at V and 7 bases at J, leaving 16 bases unmatched.

The V call is TRBV11-2, the J call TRBJ2-7; possible D gene TRBD2, 5 bases. The CDR3 runs 13 residues. CDR1 and CDR2 from the germline V gene are SGHAT and FQNNGV. Trimming took off 7 bases at V and 3 bases at J, with 13 bases between the two ends. The CDR3 here is CASTVSGGYEQYF. The DNA for the CDR3 is TGTGCCAGCACCGTCAGCGGTGGCTACGAGCAGTACTTC.

A note on this clonotype: Compared with germline, one end of the junction differs, possibly owing to a read error. This chain connects TRBV11-1 to TRBJ2-5, with D perhaps matching TRBD2 (5 bases). The CDR3 has 14 residues. Germline CDR1 SGHAT, CDR2 FQDESV (reference sequence). In nucleotides, the CDR3 is TGTACCAGCACCCGGGGTAATCCACAAGAGATCCAGTACTTC. It specifies CTSTRGNPQEIQYF.

Here the CDR3 DNA reads TGTACCAACAGCGCAACCGTTTATCCCACAGATACGCAGTATTTT. This codes for CTNSATVYPTDTQYF. J is TRBJ2-3 and V is TRBV11-2, with D uncertain. Germline V gene lookup returns CDR1 SGHAT and CDR2 FQNNGV. The CDR3 is 15 amino acids.

About this clonotype itself: An end of the junction does not agree with germline; a read error may underlie this. The chain recombines TRBV6-2 or TRBV6-3 with TRBJ1-1; weak D call: TRBD1 (5 bases). CDR1 and CDR2 from the germline V gene are MNHEY and SVGEGT. The CDR3 has 11 residues. CDR3 coding DNA: TGTACCAGCAGCCAAGGGACTCAAGCTTTCTTT. Translated, it gives CTSSQGTQAFF.

Regarding this clonotype: One end of the junction is discordant with germline, which a read error may explain. This CDR3 reads CAWSRVERLFF. The CDR3 DNA reads as TGTGCCTGGAGCAGGGTTGAAAGACTGTTTTTT. The rearrangement joins TRBV30 to TRBJ1-4; TRBD1 is a possible D gene (5 bases). Germline V gene lookup returns CDR1 GTSNPN and CDR2 SVGIG (reference sequence). CDR3 length: 11 amino acids.

As concerns this clonotype: Possible read error: a much larger clone is one base away. J is TRBJ2-5 and V is TRBV28; 10 bases agree with TRBD2. The CDR3 contains 17 residues. V gave up 3 bases and J gave up 3 bases; unmatched junction bases: 10. Germline V gives CDR1 MDHEN, CDR2 SYDVKM. CDR3 nucleotides: TGTGCCAGCAGTTTGCCCGGACTAGCGGATACAAAAGAGACCCAGTACTTC. Translation gives CASSLPGLADTKETQYF. Based on the CDR3 plus reference TRBV28 and TRBJ2-5, the full variable domain is DVKVTQSSRYLVKRTGEKVFLECVQDMDHENMFWYRQDPGLGLRLIYFSYDVKMKEKGDIPEGYSVSREKKERFSLILESASTNQTSMYLCASSLPGLADTKETQYFGPGTRLLVL.